This passage covers 13 T cell receptor beta chains from one sample sequenced in a study of cytomegalovirus exposure and HLA in healthy donors. It was with 60 Vbeta and 13 Jbeta primers that the PCR ran. Measured with immunoSEQ multiplex PCR; TCRdb has only the in-frame clones, and not every one. Of about 140,000 clones listed, around 80% are singletons. Sequencing was performed on PBMCs. Source of these receptors: a female donor in good health and CMV-seronegative.

V gene TRBV28 combines with J gene TRBJ2-1; TRBD1 matches at 10 bases. The CDR3 spans 15 residues. From germline, CDR1 is MDHEN and CDR2 SYDVKM. J lost 4 bases, V lost 3 bases, and 3 bases had no gene match. The CDR3 protein is CASSFGTGDYNEQFF. CDR3 coding DNA: TGTGCCAGCAGTTTTGGGACAGGGGATTACAATGAGCAGTTCTTC. Full variable domain (rest looked up from reference TRBV28 and TRBJ2-1): DVKVTQSSRYLVKRTGEKVFLECVQDMDHENMFWYRQDPGLGLRLIYFSYDVKMKEKGDIPEGYSVSREKKERFSLILESASTNQTSMYLCASSFGTGDYNEQFFGPGTRLTVL.

V usage is TRBV15 and J usage is TRBJ1-2; a possible D gene is TRBD1 (5 bases). Trimming stripped 0 bases from V and 4 bases from J, with 15 bases between. Per the germline V gene, CDR1 is LNHNV and CDR2 is YYDKDF (reference sequence). The CDR3 runs 16 residues. The CDR3 nucleotides are TGTGCCACCAGCAGAGATTCGAAGGGGCTGATCTATGGCTACACCTTC. Amino acids: CATSRDSKGLIYGYTF.

The J gene is TRBJ2-1, the V gene TRBV19; the D gene is possibly TRBD2 (6 bases). Trimming pared 6 bases from V and 0 bases from J, leaving 18 bases between. The CDR3 sequence is 17 residues long. Germline V CDR1 and CDR2: LNHDA, SQIVND (reference sequence). DNA of the CDR3: TGTGCCAGTAGACCAGTTGCTAGCGACCTCTCCTACAATGAGCAGTTCTTC. It yields the protein CASRPVASDLSYNEQFF.

The chain couples TRBV19 to TRBJ2-7; TRBD1 matches 9 bases. Trimming removed 0 bases from V and 6 bases from J; junction bases left unmatched: 15. This CDR3 is built from 18 residues. Germline values: CDR1 LNHDA, CDR2 SQIVND (reference sequence). The DNA for the CDR3 is TGTGCCAGTAGTATAGATCTATTTACAGGGGGCGAAGGGAGCGAGCAGTACTTC. As protein: CASSIDLFTGGEGSEQYF.

The chain combines TRBV27 with TRBJ2-7, with D unclear. V was pared by 5 bases and J by 3 bases, with 14 bases between. From germline, CDR1 is MNHEY and CDR2 SMNVEV (reference sequence). This CDR3 contains 14 residues. The CDR3: CASSLNPGLYEQYF. In DNA, the CDR3 is TGTGCCAGCAGTCTCAACCCTGGGCTCTACGAGCAGTACTTC.

The rearrangement links TRBV28 to TRBJ2-7; 7 bases are a match to TRBD2. Trimming cost V 5 bases and J 2 bases; bases outside gene matches: 6. CDR3 length equals 14 residues. Germline V gives CDR1 MDHEN, CDR2 SYDVKM. The CDR3 DNA follows: TGTGCCAGCAGTGGGGGGGACCAAACCTACGAGCAGTACTTC. Its protein is CASSGGDQTYEQYF.

This chain links TRBV9 with TRBJ2-7, with 9 bases identical to TRBD2. The CDR3 totals 15 residues. Germline trimming cut 4 bases from V and 4 bases from J; bases unmatched to any gene: 9. Germline CDR1 reads SGDLS; CDR2 reads YYNGEE. In DNA form, the CDR3 reads TGTGCCAGCAGCCCAGATAGCGGGAGTTGGTACGAGCAGTACTTC. Translated: CASSPDSGSWYEQYF.

The chain uses TRBV28 and TRBJ2-7; 8 bases match TRBD2. J gave up 5 bases and V 3 bases, and 9 bases lay outside the gene matches. The CDR3 covers 15 residues. Germline CDR1 and CDR2: MDHEN and SYDVKM. The CDR3 coding sequence is TGTGCCAGCAGTTTTCGGGGAAACGGGAGGGACGAGCAGTACTTC. Amino acids: CASSFRGNGRDEQYF.

This clone was recorded a few times. The V call is TRBV7-6, the J call TRBJ2-5, with a possible D match to TRBD2 (5 bases). CDR3 length equals 12 residues. CDR1 is SGHVS, CDR2 FNYEAQ, per germline. Trimming removed 2 bases from V and 9 bases from J, with 10 bases in between. The CDR3: CASSLNAGPQYF. CDR3 DNA: TGTGCCAGCAGCTTAAACGCGGGTCCCCAGTACTTC.

This clone was seen only a few times. The chain recombines TRBV10-3 with TRBJ1-1, with D perhaps matching TRBD1 (6 bases). The CDR3 has 14 residues. The germline V gene encodes CDR1 ENHRY and CDR2 SYGVKD. V gave up 7 bases and J gave up 5 bases, with 17 bases separating them. The CDR3 sequence is CAITGTGSKTEAFF. The CDR3 nucleotides read TGTGCCATCACCGGTACAGGGTCTAAGACTGAAGCTTTCTTT.

This clone was found a few times. This chain connects TRBV5-1 to TRBJ1-1; D is unclear. V was pared by 5 bases and J by 1 base, with 9 bases between. The germline gives CDR1 SGHRS, CDR2 YFSETQ. CDR3 length: 13 residues. CDR3: CASRLQQNTEAFF. In DNA form, the CDR3 reads TGCGCCAGCAGGCTACAGCAGAACACTGAAGCTTTCTTT.

The rearrangement links TRBV5-1 to TRBJ1-5; perhaps TRBD1 as D (6 bases). CDR3 size: 15 residues. Trimming removed 0 bases at V and 3 bases at J, with 10 bases between. CDR1 SGHRS and CDR2 YFSETQ come from the germline V gene. The CDR3 DNA follows: TGCGCCAGCAGCTTGGAGACAGGATTCAATCAGCCCCAGCATTTT. Translating gives CASSLETGFNQPQHF.

The chain combines TRBV9 with TRBJ2-7; the match to TRBD2 covers 11 bases. V dropped 0 bases and J dropped 3; count of bases not matched to a gene: 2. Germline V gene lookup returns CDR1 SGDLS and CDR2 YYNGEE. The CDR3 is 15 residues long. The CDR3 coding sequence is TGTGCCAGCAGCGTAGGACTAGCGGGAAGCTACGAGCAGTACTTC. It yields the protein CASSVGLAGSYEQYF. Together with reference TRBV9 and TRBJ2-7, the CDR3 gives the full variable domain: DSGVTQTPKHLITATGQRVTLRCSPRSGDLSVYWYQQSLDQGLQFLIQYYNGEERAKGNILERFSAQQFPDLHSELNLSSLELGDSALYFCASSVGLAGSYEQYFGPGTRLTVT.